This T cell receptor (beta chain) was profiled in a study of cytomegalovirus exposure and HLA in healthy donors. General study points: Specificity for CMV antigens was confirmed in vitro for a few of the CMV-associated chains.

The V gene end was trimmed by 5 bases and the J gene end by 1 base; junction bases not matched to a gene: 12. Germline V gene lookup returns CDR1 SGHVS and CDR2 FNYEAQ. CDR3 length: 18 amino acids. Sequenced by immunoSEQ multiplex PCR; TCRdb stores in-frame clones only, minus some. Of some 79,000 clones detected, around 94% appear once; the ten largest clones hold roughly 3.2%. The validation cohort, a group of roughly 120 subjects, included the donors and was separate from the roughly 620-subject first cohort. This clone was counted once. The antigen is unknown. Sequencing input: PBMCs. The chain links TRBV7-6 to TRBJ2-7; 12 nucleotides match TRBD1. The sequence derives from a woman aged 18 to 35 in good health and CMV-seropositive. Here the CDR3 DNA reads TGTGCCAGCAGCCTCGGGACAGGGGGCTTCTTTGAGTCCTACGAGCAGTACTTC. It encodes CASSLGTGGFFESYEQYF.